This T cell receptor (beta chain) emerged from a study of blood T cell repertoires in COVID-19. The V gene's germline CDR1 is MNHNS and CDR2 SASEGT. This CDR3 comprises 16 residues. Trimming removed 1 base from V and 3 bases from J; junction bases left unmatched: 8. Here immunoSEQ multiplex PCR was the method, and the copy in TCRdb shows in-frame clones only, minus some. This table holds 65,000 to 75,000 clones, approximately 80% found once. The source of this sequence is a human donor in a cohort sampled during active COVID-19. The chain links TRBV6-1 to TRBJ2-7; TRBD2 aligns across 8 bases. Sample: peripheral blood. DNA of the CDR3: TGTGCCAGCAGTGAAGTCGGGGGGGCGTCGTACTACGAGCAGTACTTC. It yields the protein CASSEVGGASYYEQYF.